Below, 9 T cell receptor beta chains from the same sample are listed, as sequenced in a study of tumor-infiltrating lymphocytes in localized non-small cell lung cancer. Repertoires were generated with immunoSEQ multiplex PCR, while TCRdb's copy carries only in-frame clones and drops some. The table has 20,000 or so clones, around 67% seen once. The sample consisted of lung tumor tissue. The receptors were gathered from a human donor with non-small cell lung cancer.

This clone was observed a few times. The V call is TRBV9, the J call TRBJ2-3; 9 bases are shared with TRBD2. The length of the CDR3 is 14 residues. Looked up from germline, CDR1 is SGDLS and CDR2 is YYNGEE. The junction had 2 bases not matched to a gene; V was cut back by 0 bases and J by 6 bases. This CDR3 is CASSVASGVDTQYF. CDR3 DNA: TGTGCCAGCAGCGTAGCTAGCGGGGTCGATACGCAGTATTTT.

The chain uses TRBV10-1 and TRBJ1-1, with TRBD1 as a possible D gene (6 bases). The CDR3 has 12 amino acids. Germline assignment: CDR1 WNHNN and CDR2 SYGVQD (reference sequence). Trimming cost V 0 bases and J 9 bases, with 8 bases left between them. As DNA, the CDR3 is TGCGCCAGCAGTGAGTCACAGGGTAAAGCTTTCTTT. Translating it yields CASSESQGKAFF.

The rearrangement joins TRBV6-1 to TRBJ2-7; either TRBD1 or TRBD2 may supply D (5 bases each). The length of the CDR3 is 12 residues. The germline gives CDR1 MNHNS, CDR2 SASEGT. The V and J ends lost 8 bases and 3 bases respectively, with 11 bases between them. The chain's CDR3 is CASARGSYEQYF. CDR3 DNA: TGTGCCAGCGCCCGGGGCAGCTACGAGCAGTACTTC.

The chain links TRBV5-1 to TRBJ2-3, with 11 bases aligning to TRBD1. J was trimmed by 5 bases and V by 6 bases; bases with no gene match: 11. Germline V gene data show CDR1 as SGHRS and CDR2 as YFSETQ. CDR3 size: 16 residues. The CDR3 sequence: CASTPPGQGVGDTQYF. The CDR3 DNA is TGCGCCAGCACCCCTCCGGGACAGGGGGTTGGAGATACGCAGTATTTT.

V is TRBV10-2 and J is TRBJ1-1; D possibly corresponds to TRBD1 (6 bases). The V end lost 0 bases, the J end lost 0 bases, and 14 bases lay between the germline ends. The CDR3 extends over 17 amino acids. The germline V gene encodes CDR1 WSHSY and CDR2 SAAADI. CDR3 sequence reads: CASSESLGGGLNTEAFF. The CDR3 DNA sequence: TGCGCCAGCAGTGAGTCGTTAGGAGGGGGGCTGAACACTGAAGCTTTCTTT.

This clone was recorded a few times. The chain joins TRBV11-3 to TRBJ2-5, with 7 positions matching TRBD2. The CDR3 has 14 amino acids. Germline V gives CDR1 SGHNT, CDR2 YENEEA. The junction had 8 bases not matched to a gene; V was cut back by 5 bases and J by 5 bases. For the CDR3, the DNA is TGTGCCAGCAGCCCGCCTTCCGGGGGGGAGACCCAGTACTTC. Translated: CASSPPSGGETQYF.

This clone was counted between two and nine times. The CDR3 here is CASSLLGLAYGANVLTF. The CDR3 nucleotides are TGCGCCAGCAGCCTGTTGGGACTAGCTTATGGGGCCAACGTCCTGACTTTC. The chain couples TRBV5-1 to TRBJ2-6, with 9 positions matching TRBD2. V shed 4 bases and J 3 bases; nucleotides not matched to a gene: 8. CDR1 and CDR2 (germline): SGHRS, YFSETQ. The CDR3 contains 17 residues.

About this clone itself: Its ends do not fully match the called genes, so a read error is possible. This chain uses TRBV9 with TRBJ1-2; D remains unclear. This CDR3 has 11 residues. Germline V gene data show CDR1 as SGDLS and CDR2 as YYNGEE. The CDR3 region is CASSARGLSVF. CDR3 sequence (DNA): TGTGCCAGCAGCGCCAGAGGGCTCAGCGTCTTC.

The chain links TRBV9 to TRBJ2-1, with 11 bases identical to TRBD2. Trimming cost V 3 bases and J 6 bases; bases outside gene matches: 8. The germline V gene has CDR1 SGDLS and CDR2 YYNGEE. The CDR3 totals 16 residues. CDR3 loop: CASSGGLAGGINEQFF. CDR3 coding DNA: TGTGCCAGCAGCGGCGGACTAGCGGGCGGTATCAATGAGCAGTTCTTC.